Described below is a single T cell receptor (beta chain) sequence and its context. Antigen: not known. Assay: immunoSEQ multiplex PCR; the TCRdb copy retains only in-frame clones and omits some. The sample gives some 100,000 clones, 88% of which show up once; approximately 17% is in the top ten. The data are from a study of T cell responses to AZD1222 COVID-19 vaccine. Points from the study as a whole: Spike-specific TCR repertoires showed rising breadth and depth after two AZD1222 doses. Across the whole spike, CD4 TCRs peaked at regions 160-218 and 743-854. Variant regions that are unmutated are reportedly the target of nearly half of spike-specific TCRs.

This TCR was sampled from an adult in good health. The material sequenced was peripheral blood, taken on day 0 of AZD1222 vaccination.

CDR3 nucleotides: TGTGCCAGCACCCCGAGGGTGACAACCGGGGAGCTGTTTTTT. Protein: CASTPRVTTGELFF. J is TRBJ2-2 and V is TRBV7-9, with D tentatively TRBD2 (5 bases). The CDR3 is 14 amino acids. Trimming stripped 7 bases from V and 5 bases from J, with 14 bases between. The germline V gene has CDR1 SEHNR and CDR2 FQNEAQ (reference sequence).